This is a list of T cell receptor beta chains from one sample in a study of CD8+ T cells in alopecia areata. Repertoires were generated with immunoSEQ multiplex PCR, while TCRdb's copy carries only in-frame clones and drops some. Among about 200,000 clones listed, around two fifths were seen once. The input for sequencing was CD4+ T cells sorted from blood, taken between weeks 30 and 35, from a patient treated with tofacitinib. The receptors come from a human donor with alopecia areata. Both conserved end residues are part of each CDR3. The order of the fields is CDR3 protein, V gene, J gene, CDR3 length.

CASSVRGRDTQYF	TRBV19	TRBJ2-3	13
CAWSSQETQYF	TRBV30	TRBJ2-5	11
CAWSVTLSNQPQHF	TRBV30	TRBJ1-5	14
CAWSVSLAGVRGTQYF	TRBV30	TRBJ2-3	16
CASSLLPGLGEQYF	TRBV4-1	TRBJ2-7	14
CATDRSGANVLTF	TRBV15	TRBJ2-6	13
CATGGRNTEAFF	TRBV15	TRBJ1-1	12
CASRKTRDSYEQYF	TRBV6-1	TRBJ2-7	14
CASSRGLAGDSNEQFF	TRBV18	TRBJ2-1	16
CASSLYRDGNSPLHF	TRBV10-1	TRBJ1-6	15
CASSLTFQGEAFF	TRBV19	TRBJ1-1	13
CASSYYEQYF	TRBV28	TRBJ2-7	10
CASSAPGTGKYEQYF	TRBV9	TRBJ2-7	15
CASNSITGGNSPLHF	TRBV6-5	TRBJ1-6	15
CASSPPLRTSGIRTDTQYF	TRBV2	TRBJ2-3	19
CASTPWGGSSYEQYF	TRBV19	TRBJ2-7	15
CSVGTVLRETQYF	TRBV29-1	TRBJ2-5	13